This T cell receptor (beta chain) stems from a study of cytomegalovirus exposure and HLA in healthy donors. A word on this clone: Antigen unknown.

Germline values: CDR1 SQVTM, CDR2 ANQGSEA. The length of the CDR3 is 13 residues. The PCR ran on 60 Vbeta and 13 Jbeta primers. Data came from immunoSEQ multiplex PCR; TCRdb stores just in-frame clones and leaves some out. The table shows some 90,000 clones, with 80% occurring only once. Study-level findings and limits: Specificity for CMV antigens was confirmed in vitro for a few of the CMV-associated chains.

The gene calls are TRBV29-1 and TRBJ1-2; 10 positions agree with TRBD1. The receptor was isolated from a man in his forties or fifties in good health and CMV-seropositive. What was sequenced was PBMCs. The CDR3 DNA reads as TGCAGTGCCTCGACAGGGGGCACTTGGGGCTACACCTTC. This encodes CSASTGGTWGYTF.